This T cell receptor (beta chain) was profiled in a study of T cell repertoires in cytomegalovirus infection. The CDR3 has 15 amino acids. The V gene's germline CDR1 is ENHRY and CDR2 SYGVKD. V lost 4 bases to trimming and J lost 0 bases; unmatched junction nucleotides: 6. On this clonotype: Its antigen is not known.

TCRdb used MiXCR to reprocess the reads, holding one entry per CDR3 protein. The sample lists 250,000 to 400,000 distinct CDR3 sequences; 20% to 30% were seen once. The chain recombines TRBV10-3 with TRBJ2-7; TRBD1 matches 7 bases. This sequence was found in a human donor in good health (CMV status not recorded). Some clones in this sample may be carry-over from other donors' samples. The source was cultured PBMCs, collected from culture after CMV antigen stimulation. The CDR3, as DNA: TGTGCCATCAGTGCCGGACAGGTCAGCTCCTACGAGCAGTACTTC. Amino acids: CAISAGQVSSYEQYF.